A selection of T cell receptor beta chains follows, all from one sample in a study of control samples from healthy donors and cancer patients. Sequenced by immunoSEQ multiplex PCR; TCRdb stores in-frame clones only, minus some. The profile covers about 130,000 clones, with about 93% appearing a single time and 2% to 3% taken by the ten largest. The source material was blood. The receptors come from a man aged 35 to 55 in good health. The CDR3 runs from the conserved cysteine through the conserved F or W. The order of the fields is clone size, V gene, J gene, D gene, CDR3 DNA, CDR3 protein. The D gene is left open where the match is weak. Clone size is not always given. Where it is, it says once, few, many or a class for expanded clones.

size: .; V: TRBV6-1; J: TRBJ2-7; D: .; DNA: TGTGCCAGCAGTGAAGCGCCAGACGTCCCCGACGAGCAGTACTTC; CDR3: CASSEAPDVPDEQYF
size: .; V: TRBV12-3/TRBV12-4; J: TRBJ1-1; D: .; DNA: TGTGCCAGCAGTTTGCAGGGGACCACTGAAGCTTTCTTT; CDR3: CASSLQGTTEAFF
size: .; V: TRBV30; J: TRBJ2-7; D: TRBD2; DNA: TGTGCCTGGATTATCGGGGGAGGGTACGAGCAGTACTTC; CDR3: CAWIIGGGYEQYF
size: .; V: TRBV29-1; J: TRBJ2-3; D: .; DNA: TGCAGCGGCGAGGGGGGCGGCAGCACAGATACGCAGTATTTT; CDR3: CSGEGGGSTDTQYF
size: .; V: TRBV9; J: TRBJ1-2; D: TRBD1; DNA: TGTGCCAGCAGCACCCACAGGGGGAGTAGCTACACCTTC; CDR3: CASSTHRGSSYTF
size: .; V: TRBV2; J: TRBJ2-7; D: TRBD2; DNA: TGTGCCAGCAGTGAAGCGCTAGCGGGGACGTACGAGCAGTACTTC; CDR3: CASSEALAGTYEQYF
size: .; V: TRBV5-6; J: TRBJ2-5; D: .; DNA: TGTGCCAGCAGCCCCTCGGGCCCGGGGGTGGGGGACCAGTACTTC; CDR3: CASSPSGPGVGDQYF
size: .; V: TRBV9; J: TRBJ2-7; D: TRBD1; DNA: TGTGCCAGCAGCGGAGGACAGGGCCACTACGAGCAGTACTTC; CDR3: CASSGGQGHYEQYF
size: few; V: TRBV4-1; J: TRBJ1-1; D: TRBD1; DNA: TGCGCCAGCAGTTCCCCGGGACAGGGGGACACTGAAGCTTTCTTT; CDR3: CASSSPGQGDTEAFF
size: .; V: TRBV2; J: TRBJ2-7; D: .; DNA: TGTGCCAGCAGTTTTTCCAGCTACGAGCAGTACTTC; CDR3: CASSFSSYEQYF
size: .; V: TRBV3-1/TRBV3-2; J: TRBJ1-6; D: .; DNA: TGTGCCAGCAGCCATCGGGACGGTTCACCCCTCCACTTT; CDR3: CASSHRDGSPLHF
size: .; V: TRBV10-3; J: TRBJ1-3; D: .; DNA: TGTGCCAGCTCGGACGGGTTAGAAGTCTCTGGAAACACCATATATTTT; CDR3: CASSDGLEVSGNTIYF
size: .; V: TRBV6-4; J: TRBJ1-4; D: TRBD1; DNA: TGTGCCAGCAGTGACCGACAGGGAAAGAACGAAAAACTGTTTTTT; CDR3: CASSDRQGKNEKLFF
size: .; V: TRBV19; J: TRBJ1-6; D: .; DNA: TGTGCCAGTAGTATAGAAACCGGGTGGAATTCACCCCTCCACTTT; CDR3: CASSIETGWNSPLHF
size: .; V: TRBV5-1; J: TRBJ2-3; D: .; DNA: TGCGCCAGCAGCCAAGAAAAGGAGGGCTCTCGGTATTTT; CDR3: CASSQEKEGSRYF
size: .; V: TRBV9; J: TRBJ1-2; D: .; DNA: TGTGCCAGCAGCGGGATGACACCTCCGAGCGGCTACACCTTC; CDR3: CASSGMTPPSGYTF
size: .; V: TRBV14; J: TRBJ2-7; D: .; DNA: TGTGCCAGCAGCCAGAGCTACGAGCAGTACTTC; CDR3: CASSQSYEQYF